At least ten counts were recorded for the clone carrying this TCR beta chain. The antigen is undetermined. The CDR3 has 14 residues. Trimming left V 1 base short and J 7 bases short, with 13 bases between. CDR1 is DFQATT and CDR2 is SNEGSKA in the germline V gene (reference sequence). This record comes from a study of T-cell reconstitution after alpha-beta-depleted transplantation in children. Findings of the study overall: At the one-year point after transplant, T-cell counts and TCRbeta diversity were found to come mostly from T cells that had been newly produced. Reports say that about two months after transplant, the alpha-beta T cells came out of several hundred graft clones that had expanded.

Preparation of the TCRbeta library used unique molecular identifiers. TCRdb called the PCR reads again in MiXCR, with one record for every CDR3 protein. The sample lists approximately 490,000 distinct CDR3 sequences; over 9.5% were seen once. The sample consisted of PBMCs, taken before TCRalphabeta/CD19-depleted stem cell transplant. The chain couples TRBV20-1 to TRBJ2-2, with a tentative D call TRBD1 (5 bases). This clonotype was sampled from a child aged 2 to 10 with inherited bone marrow failure, due to receive a stem cell transplant. CDR3 in amino acids: CSARVQGRIGELFF. The CDR3 coding sequence is TGCAGTGCTAGAGTCCAGGGCAGGATCGGGGAGCTGTTTTTT.